The clone carrying this T cell receptor beta chain was seen a single time. Germline V CDR1 and CDR2: MGHRA, YSYEKL. The CDR3 covers 17 residues. V was trimmed by 5 bases and J by 2 bases, leaving 18 bases between them. Time point given: peripheral blood 6 weeks after treatment start. Pretreatment and on-treatment blood mononuclear cell samples were taken, totaling between 1 and 8 time points per patient. The sample is drawn from a study of PD-L1 blockade in urothelial cancer. At the level of the study: Patients' prior chemotherapy regimens numbered 0 to 3. At 3 weeks after treatment start (second dose) and again at 6 weeks, blood was analyzed. Blood yielded a median of approximately 130,000 T cells per sample.

TCRdb keeps only in-frame clones here, not all; method: immunoSEQ multiplex PCR. The sample holds 120,000 or so clones, roughly 82% seen once. This TCR derives from a man over 45 with urothelial cancer. V usage is TRBV4-1 and J usage is TRBJ2-2; maybe TRBD1 (5 bases). This specimen was PBMCs, taken around atezolizumab (anti-PD-L1) treatment. The CDR3 loop is CASSNINDRSNTGELFF. The CDR3 region has the DNA TGCGCCAGCAGCAATATAAACGACAGATCCAACACCGGGGAGCTGTTTTTT.